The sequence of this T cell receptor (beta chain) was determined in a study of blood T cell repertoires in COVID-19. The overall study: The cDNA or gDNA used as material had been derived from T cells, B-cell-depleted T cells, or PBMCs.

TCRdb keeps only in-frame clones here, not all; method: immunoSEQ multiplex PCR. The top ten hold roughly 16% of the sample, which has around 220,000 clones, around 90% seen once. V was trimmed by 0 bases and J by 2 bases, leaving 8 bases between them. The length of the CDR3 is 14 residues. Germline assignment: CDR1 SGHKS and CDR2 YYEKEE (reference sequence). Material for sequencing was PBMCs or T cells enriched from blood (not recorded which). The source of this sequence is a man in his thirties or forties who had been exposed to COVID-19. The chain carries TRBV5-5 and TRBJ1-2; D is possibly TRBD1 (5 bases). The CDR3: CASSLETANYGYTF. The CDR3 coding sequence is TGTGCCAGCAGCTTGGAGACAGCGAACTATGGCTACACCTTC.